Shown below are 19 T cell receptor beta chains from a single sample sequenced in a study of T cell repertoires in cytomegalovirus infection. From the reads, TCRdb called clonotypes with MiXCR, one entry per CDR3 protein. The sample consists of 400,000 or so distinct CDR3 sequences, approximately 32% of them appearing once. The sequencing sample was made of PBMCs. These receptors all come from a human donor in good health (CMV status not recorded). Some clones in this sample may be carry-over from other donors' samples.

This clonotype was seen many times. The V call is TRBV7-2, the J call TRBJ2-7; no clear D gene. This CDR3 has 12 amino acids. Trimming took 5 bases from V and 0 from J, leaving 5 bases between them. Germline lookup yields CDR1 SGHTA and CDR2 FQGNSA. DNA for the CDR3: TGTGCCAGCAGCCAGAGCTCCTACGAGCAGTACTTC. Its protein is CASSQSSYEQYF.

This clonotype was seen once. Since no conserved phenylalanine or tryptophan closes the CDR3, a read error is the likely cause. The chain joins TRBV2 to TRBJ2-7, with D tentatively TRBD1 (5 bases). V was clipped by 6 bases and J by 6 bases, with 12 bases between them. The CDR3 sequence is 12 residues long. The germline CDR1 and CDR2 sequences are SNHLY and FYNNEI. In nucleotides, the CDR3 is TGTGCCAGCAGCATCAGGACACGCGAGCAGTACTCC. Translating it yields CASSIRTREQYS.

This clonotype showed up just a few times. This chain joins TRBV19 and TRBJ2-5; TRBD2 matches 9 bases. CDR1 and CDR2 from the germline V gene are LNHDA and SQIVND (reference sequence). The CDR3 is 17 amino acids. Trimming cost V 5 bases and J 3 bases; bases outside gene matches: 13. In nucleotides, the CDR3 is TGTGCCAGTAGTCCCCCCGAGGGGCGCGGGGGGGAAGAGACCCAGTACTTC. Its translation is CASSPPEGRGGEETQYF.

This sequence joins TRBV6-6 and TRBJ2-5; 7 bases map to TRBD1. V gave up 2 bases and J gave up 4 bases; unmatched junction bases: 1. The CDR3 sequence is 13 residues long. Germline V gives CDR1 MNHNY, CDR2 SVGAGI (reference sequence). As DNA, the CDR3 is TGTGCCAGCAGTTACACAGGGGTAGAGACCCAGTACTTC. This encodes CASSYTGVETQYF.

On this clonotype itself: This CDR3 fails to terminate in the conserved phenylalanine or tryptophan, so it likely reflects a read error. The chain employs TRBV7-9 and TRBJ2-5; a weak D match, TRBD1 (5 bases). The V end was cut by 5 bases, the J end by 5 bases, with 18 bases between. From germline, CDR1 is SEHNR and CDR2 FQNEAQ (reference sequence). This CDR3 region has 15 residues. CDR3 sequence: CASSPTGTLWETQYL. CDR3 nucleotide sequence: TGTGCCAGCAGCCCCACAGGAACCCTCTGGGAGACCCAGTACTTA.

J is TRBJ2-3 and V is TRBV5-1; the match to TRBD1 covers 9 bases. CDR3 length: 15 amino acids. The V and J ends lost 1 base and 5 bases, in that order; junction bases with no gene match: 5. CDR1 is SGHRS and CDR2 is YFSETQ in the germline V gene. In DNA, the CDR3 is TGCGCCAGCAGCTTGACAGGGGGCTTGGGAGATACGCAGTATTTT. Translation gives CASSLTGGLGDTQYF.

The chain has TRBV5-4 and TRBJ1-2; the D gene is possibly TRBD1 (5 bases). V lost 4 bases, J lost 6 bases, and 13 bases lay in between. This CDR3 has 13 amino acids. Germline CDR1 SGHNT, CDR2 YYREEE (reference sequence). The CDR3, as DNA: TGTGCCAGCAGCAGGGACGTCAAGGATGGCTACACCTTC. Its protein is CASSRDVKDGYTF.

This clonotype occurred a few times. CDR3 coding DNA: TGTGCCACGGGGGTTGGCAATCAGCCCCAGCATTTT. It yields the protein CATGVGNQPQHF. The chain carries TRBV24-1 and TRBJ1-5; D is possibly TRBD1 (5 bases). CDR1 is KGHDR, CDR2 SFDVKD, per germline. This CDR3 is built from 12 residues. V was shortened by 10 bases and J by 2 bases, with 8 bases between the two germline ends.

The chain uses TRBV15 and TRBJ1-3; D gene uncertain. This CDR3 has 13 residues. Germline V gene sequence: CDR1 LNHNV, CDR2 YYDKDF (reference sequence). Between the trimmed V and J ends, which lost 1 base and 3 bases, there was a span of 4 bases. The CDR3 bases are TGTGCCACCAGCAGAGCAAGTGGAAACACCATATATTTT. Translated, it gives CATSRASGNTIYF.

Ten or more counts support this clonotype. V usage is TRBV7-8 and J usage is TRBJ2-5, with D perhaps TRBD2 (5 bases). The ends were cut back, 2 bases at V and 0 bases at J, with 7 bases in the middle. This CDR3 has 14 residues. The V gene's germline CDR1 is SGHVS and CDR2 FQNEAQ. The chain's CDR3 is CASSLTGDQETQYF. The CDR3 DNA follows: TGTGCCAGCAGCTTAACCGGGGACCAAGAGACCCAGTACTTC.

The CDR3 region has the DNA TGTGCCAGCAGTGACGGCGGGGGGGCAGATACGCAGTATTTT. This codes for CASSDGGGADTQYF. The rearrangement links TRBV6-1 to TRBJ2-3, with 9 bases aligning to TRBD2. Germline lookup yields CDR1 MNHNS and CDR2 SASEGT. J lost 4 bases, V lost 3 bases, and 2 bases had no gene match. CDR3 length: 14 residues.

This clonotype was seen many times. V usage is TRBV11-2 and J usage is TRBJ2-7; D is undetermined. The V gene lost 1 base and the J gene lost 7 bases, with 14 bases spanning the gap. Germline values: CDR1 SGHAT, CDR2 FQNNGV. This CDR3 is 14 amino acids long. The CDR3 protein is CASSLGPEIGEQYF. Written as DNA, the CDR3 is TGTGCCAGCAGCTTAGGGCCTGAGATCGGGGAGCAGTACTTC.

Details on this clonotype: With a much larger clone just one base away, this may be a read error. The chain employs TRBV6-8 and TRBJ2-3; no firm D call. The germline V gene encodes CDR1 MNHGY and CDR2 SAAAGT. Deletions cut 0 bases from V and 3 bases from J, with 13 bases between. The CDR3 consists of 16 residues. The CDR3 DNA reads TGTGCCAGCAGTTACTCGAGCCCCCTGGGTACAGATACGCAGTATTTT. It specifies CASSYSSPLGTDTQYF.

At least ten counts were recorded for this clonotype. The chain combines TRBV7-8 with TRBJ1-2; D unresolved. Trimming took off 2 bases at V and 7 bases at J, with 14 bases between the two ends. This CDR3 comprises 14 residues. In germline, CDR1 is SGHVS, CDR2 FQNEAQ. DNA of the CDR3: TGTGCCAGCAGCTTACTGGGCCGTGATGTTGGCTACACCTTC. This translates into CASSLLGRDVGYTF.

This clonotype was detected a few times. The junction shows a germline mismatch at one end, possibly a read error. This chain uses TRBV20-1 with TRBJ1-1, with 9 bases identical to TRBD1. The germline gives CDR1 DFQATT, CDR2 SNEGSKA (reference sequence). The CDR3 runs to 14 residues. DNA for the CDR3: TGCAGTGCAAGAGTCCCGGGACAGGGAACTGAAGCTTTCTTT. Encoded protein: CSARVPGQGTEAFF.

CDR3 bases: TGTGCCAGCAGTGTGACGACAGGGGGCCTGGCTGAGACCCAGTACTTC. It is translated as CASSVTTGGLAETQYF. V usage is TRBV6-6 and J usage is TRBJ2-5, with 10 bases identical to TRBD1. The CDR3 loop spans 16 amino acids. Germline CDR1 and CDR2: MNHNY and SVGAGI (reference sequence). V trimming: 5 bases; J trimming: 5 bases; junction bases outside the gene matches: 11.

Many counts were recorded for this clonotype. This rearrangement joins TRBV14 to TRBJ2-5; unclear D gene. The CDR3 has 16 amino acids. V lost 0 bases, J lost 2 bases, and 13 bases lay in between. Germline-derived CDR1 and CDR2 are SGHDN and FVKESK. CDR3: CASSQDFGRLQETQYF. CDR3 in DNA: TGTGCCAGCAGCCAAGATTTCGGGCGGCTGCAAGAGACCCAGTACTTC.

The rearrangement uses TRBV7-6 and TRBJ2-5; TRBD1 matches 7 bases. CDR3 length equals 15 residues. Germline assignment: CDR1 SGHVS and CDR2 FNYEAQ. The V gene end was trimmed by 5 bases and the J gene end by 2 bases; junction bases not matched to a gene: 8. CDR3 protein: CASSQDRVEQETQYF. CDR3 nucleotides: TGTGCCAGCAGCCAAGACAGGGTTGAACAAGAGACCCAGTACTTC. The entire variable domain, with the rest obtained from reference TRBV7-6 and TRBJ2-5, is as follows: GAGVSQSPRYKVTKRGQDVALRCDPISGHVSLYWYRQALGQGPEFLTYFNYEAQQDKSGLPNDRFSAERPEGSISTLTIQRTEQRDSAMYRCASSQDRVEQETQYFGPGTRLLVL.

This clonotype showed up just a few times. This rearrangement joins TRBV6-1 to TRBJ1-5; D is ambiguous. The CDR3 is 13 amino acids. Trimming cost V 2 bases and J 9 bases, with 11 bases left between them. Germline V gene sequence: CDR1 MNHNS, CDR2 SASEGT. DNA for the CDR3: TGTGCCAGCAGTGAATCGTGGGTCGGGCCCCAGCATTTT. Protein product: CASSESWVGPQHF.